Below, one TCR beta chain is given with its context. This entry is derived from a study of identical twins. The V segment lost 2 bases and the J segment 5 bases; nucleotides outside the gene matches: 6. The CDR3 runs to 16 residues. A single record per CDR3 protein comes from TCRdb applying MiXCR to the 5' RACE reads. Of 500,000 to 650,000 distinct CDR3 sequences in the sample, 7.1% were seen once. The same sample was also studied in work on yellow fever vaccine responses in identical twins.

The sample comprised PBMCs. The chain joins TRBV23-1 to TRBJ2-5; 12 bases match TRBD2. TRBV23-1 is an ORF, with its function uncertain. This receptor was taken from a woman aged 18-29 years in good health. In nucleotides, the CDR3 is TGCGCCAGCAGTCAAGGAACTAGCGGGAGGTCGGAGACCCAGTACTTC. This gives the protein CASSQGTSGRSETQYF.